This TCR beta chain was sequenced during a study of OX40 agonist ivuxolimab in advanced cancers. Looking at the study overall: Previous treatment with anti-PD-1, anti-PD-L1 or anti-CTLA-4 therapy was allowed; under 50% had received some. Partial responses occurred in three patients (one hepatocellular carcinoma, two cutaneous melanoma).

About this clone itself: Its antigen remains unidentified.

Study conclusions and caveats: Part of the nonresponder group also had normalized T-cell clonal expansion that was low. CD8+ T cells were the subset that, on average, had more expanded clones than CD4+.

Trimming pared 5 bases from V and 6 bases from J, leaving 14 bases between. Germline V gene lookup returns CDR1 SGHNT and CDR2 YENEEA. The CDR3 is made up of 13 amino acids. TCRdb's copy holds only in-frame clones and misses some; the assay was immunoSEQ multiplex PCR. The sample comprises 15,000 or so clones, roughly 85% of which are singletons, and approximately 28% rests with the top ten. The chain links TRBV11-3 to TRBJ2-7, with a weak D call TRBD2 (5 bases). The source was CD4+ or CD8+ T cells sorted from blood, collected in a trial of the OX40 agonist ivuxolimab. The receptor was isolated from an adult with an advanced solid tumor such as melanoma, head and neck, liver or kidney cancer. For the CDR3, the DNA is TGTGCCAGCAGCCCCTCGAGCGGTCTCGAGCAGTACTTC. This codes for CASSPSSGLEQYF.